This entry lists 8 T cell receptor beta chains sequenced from one sample in a study of glioma-infiltrating T cells. TCR alpha and beta CDR3 regions were amplified from RNA using iRepertoire nested multiplex PCR. TCRdb used MiXCR to reprocess the multiplex PCR reads, holding one entry per CDR3 protein. The repertoire includes about 130,000 distinct CDR3 sequences, roughly a quarter of them detected once, and approximately 26% sits in the top ten. The sequenced material came from glioma tissue, nonneoplastic brain tissue, or PBMCs (not recorded which). These receptors were taken from a human donor with low-grade glioma or glioblastoma, undergoing nonglioma brain surgery, or in good health (not recorded which).

The sample holds a few counts of this clonotype. The gene calls are TRBV6-2 or TRBV6-3 and TRBJ2-2; possibly TRBD1 for D (5 bases). The CDR3 is 15 amino acids. Germline CDR1 is MNHEY and CDR2 is SVGEGT. The ends were cut back, 5 bases at V and 4 bases at J, with 14 bases in the middle. DNA of the CDR3: TGTGCCAGCAGTAGCCACAGGTTTGGCACCGGGGAGCTGTTTTTT. It translates to CASSSHRFGTGELFF.

This clonotype was observed at least ten times. This chain uses TRBV6-1 with TRBJ2-5; possibly TRBD2 for D (6 bases). Germline V gene lookup returns CDR1 MNHNS and CDR2 SASEGT. Trimming pared 7 bases from V and 4 bases from J, leaving 16 bases between. CDR3 length: 14 residues. CDR3 protein: CASTLRMGGETQYF. CDR3 nucleotide sequence: TGTGCCAGCACCCTCAGGATGGGGGGAGAGACCCAGTACTTC.

This clonotype was seen ten or more times. This chain's CDR3 is CATSRVQGNGYTF. The CDR3 DNA sequence: TGTGCCACCAGCAGAGTACAGGGGAATGGCTACACCTTC. The gene calls are TRBV15 and TRBJ1-2, with 7 bases identical to TRBD1. The CDR3 runs to 13 residues. The germline V gene encodes CDR1 LNHNV and CDR2 YYDKDF (reference sequence). Trimming at V came to 1 base and at J to 6 bases, leaving 2 bases not matched to a gene.

This clonotype was observed many times. The V and J genes are TRBV27 and TRBJ2-3; weak D call: TRBD2 (6 bases). The ends were cut back, 4 bases at V and 1 base at J, with 21 bases in the middle. Germline CDR1 reads MNHEY; CDR2 reads SMNVEV (reference sequence). The CDR3 extends over 18 amino acids. CDR3 sequence reads: CASSSYKGRGSGTDTQYF. The CDR3 DNA reads as TGTGCCAGCAGTTCCTACAAAGGGCGGGGCTCTGGCACAGATACGCAGTATTTT.

This clonotype appeared a few times. The V gene is TRBV7-8, the J gene TRBJ1-3; no clear D. The germline V gene has CDR1 SGHVS and CDR2 FQNEAQ. The V gene lost 5 bases and the J gene lost 2 bases, with 13 bases spanning the gap. The CDR3 covers 15 residues. CDR3 nucleotides: TGTGCCAGCAGCCTAGGGTGGCGGACTGGAAACACCATATATTTT. As protein: CASSLGWRTGNTIYF.

This clonotype was seen a handful of times. The V and J genes are TRBV7-8 and TRBJ2-3; D uncertain. The CDR3 has 15 residues. The V end was cut by 1 base, the J end by 4 bases, with 12 bases between. The germline V gene has CDR1 SGHVS and CDR2 FQNEAQ. The CDR3 region has the DNA TGTGCCAGCAGCTTAGGGGCGGTATTCGCAGATACGCAGTATTTT. Translating it yields CASSLGAVFADTQYF.

In its sample, this clonotype was seen a few times. The genes are TRBV20-1 and TRBJ1-4; tentative D call: TRBD1 (6 bases). CDR1 is DFQATT, CDR2 SNEGSKA, per germline (reference sequence). The CDR3 has 13 residues. Trimming removed 4 bases at V and 8 bases at J, with 14 bases between. The CDR3 spells CSAKSEGGEKLFF. DNA of the CDR3: TGCAGTGCTAAGTCGGAGGGGGGGGAAAAACTGTTTTTT.

In its sample, this clonotype was seen a few times. V usage is TRBV3-1 and J usage is TRBJ2-7; perhaps TRBD2 as D (5 bases). V was clipped by 0 bases and J by 1 base, with 10 bases between them. Germline assignment: CDR1 LGHDT and CDR2 YNNKEL (reference sequence). The CDR3 consists of 15 residues. CDR3 loop: CASSQDRRHSYEQYV. Written as DNA, the CDR3 is TGTGCCAGCAGCCAAGACCGGAGGCATTCCTACGAGCAGTACGTC.